The clone carrying this T cell receptor (beta chain) was counted once. V was trimmed by 2 bases and J by 3 bases, leaving 10 bases between them. In germline, CDR1 is MDHEN, CDR2 SYDVKM. The CDR3 is made up of 15 amino acids. Sequencing used immunoSEQ multiplex PCR; TCRdb keeps in-frame clones, though not all of them. This table has tens of thousands of clones, about 80% appearing once. The source of the sample is a study of somatic mutations in cytotoxic T cells in rheumatoid arthritis. Flow cytometry was used to check the purity of CD4+ and CD8+ cells, which had been isolated by positive magnetic bead selection.

The TCR comes from a man aged 40-55 years in good health. Sequencing was done on a sample of CD8+ T cells sorted from blood. This chain connects TRBV28 to TRBJ1-4; D is undetermined. The DNA of the CDR3 is TGTGCCAGCAGTTTAGGAGACGGCTCTAATGAAAAACTGTTTTTT. This translates into CASSLGDGSNEKLFF.